The present entry profiles one T cell receptor (beta chain) with its context. The target antigen is unknown. CDR1 and CDR2 from the germline V gene are DFQATT and SNEGSKA (reference sequence). This CDR3 region has 13 residues. V lost 7 bases and J lost 4; bases outside the gene matches: 4. The entry originates in a study of regulatory T cells in long-lasting Graves disease. Assembly of TCR beta libraries relied on iRepertoire HTBI primers together with Arm-PCR of CDR3 regions. Source study methods: The samples yielded 55 to 75 TRBV and around 14 TRBJ segments. TCRdb ran MiXCR on the multiplex PCR reads and lists one entry per CDR3 protein. The V and J calls come from TCRdb's annotation, not from the publication. The sample includes roughly 450,000 distinct CDR3 sequences, around a fifth of them seen just once. Study-wide results and limits: TRBV28, TRBJ1-2 and TRBJ2-5 were segments that persistent disease favored.

The time point: persistent/refractory GD, antithyroid drugs over 5 years with positive TRAb. PBMC-derived RNA was used for the TCR library. Patients hailed from an endocrinology department in Xi'an, China. This receptor was identified in a female donor with Graves disease. This material consisted of peripheral blood mononuclear cells (PBMCs), taken when the disease was refractory, from a patient treated with antithyroid drugs. The rearrangement joins TRBV20-1 to TRBJ2-7, with TRBD2 identical over 13 bases. The CDR3 region is CSVGLAGVYEQYF. The CDR3 DNA is TGCAGTGTCGGACTAGCGGGGGTATACGAGCAGTACTTC.